Reported below is one T cell receptor (beta chain). Antigen: not known. The PCR had 60 Vbeta and 13 Jbeta primers. Measured with immunoSEQ multiplex PCR; TCRdb has only the in-frame clones, and not every one. The table records about 200,000 clones, around 75% of them present only once. The trim removed 5 bases at V and 1 base at J, leaving 4 bases unmatched. The CDR3 has 14 residues. CDR1 is MNHNS and CDR2 is SASEGT in the germline V gene. This entry belongs to a study of cytomegalovirus exposure and HLA in healthy donors. Study-level background: Earlier, approximately 190 million T cells were analyzed, and 95 million to 140 million unique TCR beta sequences were found among them. Overall study results and limits: Across donors, presence/absence analyses took sequencing depth to be roughly uniform. A later analysis associated 16,951 TCR beta sequences with HLA alleles at a 0.05 false discovery rate. Data from an earlier analysis indicated that most TCR beta V segments were productive either about 87% or about 30% of the time.

This receptor was identified in a male donor in good health and CMV-seropositive. This chain uses TRBV6-1 with TRBJ1-1, with 7 positions matching TRBD1. The sequencing sample was made of PBMCs. The CDR3 loop is CASSPGQTNTEAFF. The CDR3 coding sequence is TGTGCCAGCAGTCCGGGACAGACGAACACTGAAGCTTTCTTT.